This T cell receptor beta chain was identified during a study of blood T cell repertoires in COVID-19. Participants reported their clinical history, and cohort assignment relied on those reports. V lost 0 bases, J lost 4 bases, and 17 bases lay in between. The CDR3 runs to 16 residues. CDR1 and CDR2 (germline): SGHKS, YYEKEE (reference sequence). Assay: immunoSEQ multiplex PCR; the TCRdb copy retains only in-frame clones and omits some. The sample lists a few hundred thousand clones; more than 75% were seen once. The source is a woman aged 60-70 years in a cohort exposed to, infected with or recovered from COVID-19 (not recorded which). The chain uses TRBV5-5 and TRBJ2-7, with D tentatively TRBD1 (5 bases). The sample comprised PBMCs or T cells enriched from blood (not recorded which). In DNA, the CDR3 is TGTGCCAGCAGCTTGGTAGGGGATCCTCGAAGTTACGAGCAGTACTTC. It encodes CASSLVGDPRSYEQYF.